A selection of T cell receptor beta chains follows, all from one sample in a study of CD8 T cells in ankylosing spondylitis. TCRdb processed the 5' RACE reads anew with MiXCR; each CDR3 protein has one entry. This table has 150,000 to 200,000 distinct CDR3 sequences, roughly 13% appearing once. The sample consisted of blood, either unsorted or a sorted T cell fraction (not recorded which). These receptors all stem from a male donor with ankylosing spondylitis or in good health (not recorded which). Both conserved end residues are part of each CDR3. A D gene is named only where the DNA matches it firmly. Size tells how often a clone was seen (once, few, many) or the class of an expanded clone, and some rows leave it out.

TRBJ1-1,-,many,TRBV16,TGTGCCAGCAGCCAATTTAGGCAGGGGAACACTGAAGCTTTCTTT,CASSQFRQGNTEAFF
TRBJ2-7,-,few,TRBV27,TGTGCCAGCGGAAAAGGGTCGGCCTACGAGCAGTACTTC,CASGKGSAYEQYF
TRBJ2-7,TRBD2,few,TRBV7-6,TGTGCCAGCAGCCGACTTGGCGCGGGAGTTTCCTACGAGCAGTACTTC,CASSRLGAGVSYEQYF
TRBJ2-1,-,few,TRBV7-8,TGTGCCAGCAGGAAAGCCCCCAGCTCCTACAATGAGCAGTTCTTC,CASRKAPSSYNEQFF
TRBJ2-7,TRBD2,-,TRBV20-1,TGCAGCGTCCCCATCTCTAGCGGGAGAAAGGCCTACGAGCAGTACTTC,CSVPISSGRKAYEQYF
TRBJ2-7,-,few,TRBV14,TGTGCCAGCAGCGTGGCCAGGGCTACAAGGAACGAGCAGTACTTC,CASSVARATRNEQYF
TRBJ2-3,-,many,TRBV27,TGTGCCAGCAGTATATATACAGGGACGGATACGCAGTATTTT,CASSIYTGTDTQYF
TRBJ2-7,TRBD1,-,TRBV6-1,TGTGCCAGCAGTATAACAGGGGGCCTCGAGCAGTACTTC,CASSITGGLEQYF
TRBJ1-6,TRBD1,many,TRBV5-1,TGCGCCGGGAAGCTCGGACAGGGAGACAATTCACCCCTCCACTTT,CAGKLGQGDNSPLHF
TRBJ1-2,-,-,TRBV4-2,TGTGCCAGCAGCCAAGAGTTCGGGGTACCTAACTATGGCTACACCTTC,CASSQEFGVPNYGYTF
TRBJ2-2,-,-,TRBV2,TGTGCCAGCAGGGGGTTCCGGGACACAAACACCGGGGAGCTGTTTTTT,CASRGFRDTNTGELFF
TRBJ2-1,-,-,TRBV5-1,TGCGCCAGCAGCTTTTTCTCACAGCGGGTAAGCTCCTACAATGAGCAGTTCTTC,CASSFFSQRVSSYNEQFF
TRBJ2-1,-,many,TRBV12-3/TRBV12-4,TGTGCCAGCAGTTTATATATTCACAATGAGCAGTTCTTC,CASSLYIHNEQFF
TRBJ2-1,TRBD1,-,TRBV27,TGTGCCAGCAGTTTACTGCTCCTCGGACAGGGGGCTAATGAGCAGTTCTTC,CASSLLLLGQGANEQFF
TRBJ2-2,-,few,TRBV4-1,TGCGCCAGCAGCCAAGATAGAGACACCGGGGAGCTGTTTTTT,CASSQDRDTGELFF
TRBJ2-7,TRBD2,few,TRBV27,TGTGCCAGCAGTACCGGGACTAGCGGTTACGAGCAGTACTTC,CASSTGTSGYEQYF
TRBJ1-5,-,many,TRBV12-3/TRBV12-4,TGTGCCAGCACTGAAGCGGGGGCAGGGAATCAGCCCCAGCATTTT,CASTEAGAGNQPQHF
TRBJ2-5,TRBD2,few,TRBV10-3,TGTGCCATCAGTGAGTCGGGCGGGAGAGTGGCCTGGGAGACCCAGTACTTC,CAISESGGRVAWETQYF
TRBJ1-2,-,few,TRBV7-9,TGTGCCAGCGATCCCGTCCAGCCTTATGGCTACACCTTC,CASDPVQPYGYTF
TRBJ2-2,-,few,TRBV19,TGTGCCAGTAGTTCCAGGCAAGACACCGGGGAGCTGTTTTTT,CASSSRQDTGELFF
TRBJ2-5,-,few,TRBV2,TGTGCCTCTCTCGGGGGCCAAGAGACCCAGTACTTC,CASLGGQETQYF
TRBJ1-2,TRBD1,few,TRBV3-1,TGTGCCAGCAGACCCACAGGGGGCCGGTACTATGGCTACACCTTC,CASRPTGGRYYGYTF
TRBJ2-7,-,few,TRBV12-3/TRBV12-4,TGTGCCAGCAGCGGACCATTGTACGGGCAGTACTTC,CASSGPLYGQYF
TRBJ2-1,TRBD2,many,TRBV15,TGTGCCACCCGGACTAGCGGGGGCTACAATGAGCAGTTCTTC,CATRTSGGYNEQFF
TRBJ1-2,-,-,TRBV14,TGTGCCAGCAGCCAAGCGCGGGACCGCCGAGCTAACTATGGCTACACCTTC,CASSQARDRRANYGYTF
TRBJ2-5,-,few,TRBV7-9,TGTGCCAGCAGCCGAGGGATCCAAGAGACCCAGTACTTC,CASSRGIQETQYF
TRBJ2-7,TRBD1,-,TRBV5-8,TGTGCCAGCAGCTTGTCTCAGGGGGCACGCTACGAGCAGTACTTC,CASSLSQGARYEQYF
TRBJ1-3,-,many,TRBV12-3/TRBV12-4,TGTGCCGCGTGGGGAAACACCATATATTTT,CAAWGNTIYF
TRBJ2-7,-,-,TRBV6-1,TGTGCCAGCAGTCCCTCCGGGGGTACCTCCTACGAGCAGTACTTC,CASSPSGGTSYEQYF